The 6 T cell receptor beta chains presented below share a single source sample, sequenced in a study of T cell clones after liver transplantation. This table comes from immunoSEQ multiplex PCR, and its TCRdb copy is limited to in-frame clones, with some not included. The sample lists around 4,900 clones, over 40% occurring once. TCRbeta sequences of proliferating CFSE-low MLR cells were labeled alloreactive. These TCRs are of unknown antigen specificity. Source material: CD4+ T cells from cultured PBMCs. These receptors all come from a human patient who received a liver transplant. A share of the T cells may be of graft donor origin.

This chain links TRBV7-2 with TRBJ2-7, with 9 bases aligning to TRBD2. Germline values: CDR1 SGHTA, CDR2 FQGNSA. Losses at the gene ends were 4 bases for V and 5 bases for J; bases not matched to a gene: 6. The CDR3 is 14 residues long. CDR3 DNA: TGTGCCAGCAGCTCGACCGGGACTAGCAACGAGCAGTACTTC. It translates to CASSSTGTSNEQYF.

The chain recombines TRBV4-2 with TRBJ1-2; D not certain. Germline loops: CDR1 LGHNA, CDR2 YNFKEQ. V was cut by 4 bases and J by 2 bases, with 8 bases left in between. There are 13 residues in the CDR3. Here the CDR3 reads CASSPDGNYGYTF. The CDR3 DNA sequence: TGTGCCAGCAGCCCCGATGGGAACTATGGCTACACCTTC.

The V and J genes are TRBV27 and TRBJ1-3; D call uncertain. CDR1 is MNHEY and CDR2 is SMNVEV in the germline V gene (reference sequence). Trimming left V 8 bases short and J 10 bases short, with 21 bases between. The length of the CDR3 is 14 residues. CDR3 DNA: TGTGCCAGCGCGGGGTCCCCGGATAGGCGGACCATATATTTT. Translation gives CASAGSPDRRTIYF.

The chain has TRBV9 and TRBJ1-1, with TRBD1 matching over 8 bases. CDR3 length equals 16 residues. Germline V CDR1 and CDR2: SGDLS, YYNGEE. After removal of 4 bases from V and 0 bases from J, the junction contained 8 bases not matched to a gene. CDR3 DNA: TGTGCCAGCAGCCCGAGGACAGGGTCCCTGAACACTGAAGCTTTCTTT. It encodes CASSPRTGSLNTEAFF.

The V call is TRBV18, the J call TRBJ2-2; TRBD2 agrees at 7 bases. Trimming cost V 11 bases and J 1 base; bases outside gene matches: 4. Germline lookup yields CDR1 KGHSH and CDR2 LQKENI. This CDR3 contains 13 residues. CDR3 nucleotides: TGTGCCCAGAAGCGGGAGAACACCGGGGAGCTGTTTTTT. It specifies CAQKRENTGELFF. The variable domain in full, completed from reference TRBV18 and TRBJ2-2, reads NAGVMQNPRHLVRRRGQEARLRCSPMKGHSHVYWYRQLPEEGLKFMVYLQKENIIDESGMPKERFSAEFPKEGPSILRIQQVVRGDSAAYFCAQKRENTGELFFGEGSRLTVL.

The rearrangement uses TRBV7-8 and TRBJ1-3; possibly TRBD1 for D (5 bases). Between the trimmed V and J ends, which lost 1 base and 9 bases, there was a span of 22 bases. Germline CDR1 and CDR2: SGHVS and FQNEAQ. The CDR3 consists of 17 residues. The DNA for the CDR3 is TGTGCCAGCAGCTTAGGGTTAAGAGGCAGGACACTCACCACCATATATTTT. This gives the protein CASSLGLRGRTLTTIYF.